These 28 T cell receptor beta chains came from one sample sequenced in a study of siplizumab effects on memory and regulatory T cells. The protocol was immunoSEQ multiplex PCR, while the TCRdb copy is restricted to in-frame clones and leaves out a portion. The sample has about 120,000 clones, over 85% seen once. Sequences were obtained from CD4+ T cells sorted from blood. The receptors derive from a human donor in good health.

The gene calls are TRBV5-4 and TRBJ2-1; D tentatively fits TRBD1 or TRBD2 (6 bases each). CDR1 is SGHNT, CDR2 YYREEE, per germline (reference sequence). The V end was cut by 4 bases, the J end by 6 bases, with 17 bases between. The CDR3 extends over 15 amino acids. This chain's CDR3 is CASSGGPSEINEQFF. In DNA, the CDR3 is TGTGCCAGCAGCGGGGGGCCTAGCGAGATCAATGAGCAGTTCTTC.

J is TRBJ1-1 and V is TRBV7-9; TRBD1 aligns across 11 bases. Germline lookup yields CDR1 SEHNR and CDR2 FQNEAQ (reference sequence). V was clipped by 5 bases and J by 5 bases; unmatched bases: 4. CDR3 length: 14 residues. CDR3 nucleotides: TGTGCCAGCAGCCGGGGACAGGGGGAAACTGAAGCTTTCTTT. Encoded protein: CASSRGQGETEAFF.

The CDR3 sequence: CASSFQHMVGYTF. CDR3 coding DNA: TGTGCCAGCAGTTTCCAACATATGGTAGGCTACACCTTC. V gene TRBV7-9 combines with J gene TRBJ1-2; D call uncertain. Germline assignment: CDR1 SEHNR and CDR2 FQNEAQ (reference sequence). Trimming shortened V by 6 bases and J by 8 bases, and 16 bases separated the two germline ends. The length of the CDR3 is 13 residues.

This rearrangement joins TRBV27 to TRBJ2-6; 11 bases are shared with TRBD1. CDR3 size: 17 residues. The V gene end was trimmed by 7 bases and the J gene end by 4 bases; junction bases not matched to a gene: 9. Germline assignment: CDR1 MNHEY and CDR2 SMNVEV (reference sequence). CDR3 in DNA: TGTGCCAGCAAGCCCGGGACAGGGGGATCGGGGGCCAACGTCCTGACTTTC. Translating gives CASKPGTGGSGANVLTF. The full variable domain, rest sourced from reference TRBV27 and TRBJ2-6, is EAQVTQNPRYLITVTGKKLTVTCSQNMNHEYMSWYRQDPGLGLRQIYYSMNVEVTDKGDVPEGYKVSRKEKRNFPLILESPSPNQTSLYFCASKPGTGGSGANVLTFGAGSRLTVL.

V usage is TRBV5-4 and J usage is TRBJ1-1; possible D gene TRBD1, 6 bases. CDR1 is SGHNT, CDR2 YYREEE, per germline (reference sequence). The CDR3 length is 15 residues. V was trimmed by 0 bases and J by 1 base, leaving 10 bases between them. In DNA, the CDR3 is TGTGCCAGCAGCTTGGGGGGGCCCTCGAACACTGAAGCTTTCTTT. Translation: CASSLGGPSNTEAFF. The whole variable domain, remainder taken from reference TRBV5-4 and TRBJ1-1, is ETGVTQSPTHLIKTRGQQVTLRCSSQSGHNTVSWYQQALGQGPQFIFQYYREEENGRGNFPPRFSGLQFPNYSSELNVNALELDDSALYLCASSLGGPSNTEAFFGQGTRLTVV.

This clone was seen more than once but under ten times. The chain is built from TRBV10-3 and TRBJ1-2; a weak D match, TRBD1 (6 bases). Trimming cost V 5 bases and J 2 bases, with 12 bases left between them. The V gene's germline CDR1 is ENHRY and CDR2 SYGVKD. The CDR3 spans 14 residues. The CDR3 nucleotides are TGTGCCATCAGTACAGGGTCGACCAACTATGGCTACACCTTC. Protein: CAISTGSTNYGYTF.

This chain uses TRBV5-1 with TRBJ2-1; TRBD2 aligns across 10 bases. The J segment lost 8 bases and the V segment lost 0 bases, leaving 5 bases of the junction unmatched. The germline gives CDR1 SGHRS, CDR2 YFSETQ. The CDR3 is made up of 15 amino acids. The CDR3 protein is CASSLALAGSDEQFF. CDR3 in DNA: TGCGCCAGCAGCTTGGCACTAGCGGGAAGCGATGAGCAGTTCTTC.

V gene TRBV6-1 combines with J gene TRBJ1-2; 8 bases are a match to TRBD1. Germline V gives CDR1 MNHNS, CDR2 SASEGT. V was pared by 5 bases and J by 6 bases, with 11 bases of the junction left unmatched. This CDR3 region has 15 residues. CDR3 sequence reads: CASSPRQGTFHGYTF. The CDR3 DNA follows: TGTGCCAGCAGTCCTAGACAGGGGACCTTCCATGGCTACACCTTC.

V is TRBV6-1 and J is TRBJ2-4; D is perhaps TRBD1 (5 bases). CDR1 and CDR2 from the germline V gene are MNHNS and SASEGT. This CDR3 spans 15 amino acids. V lost 1 base, J lost 5 bases, and 12 bases lay in between. CDR3 nucleotide sequence: TGTGCCAGCAGTGAAGATGGCAGGGTGGAAAACATTCAGTACTTC. This sequence encodes CASSEDGRVENIQYF.

To note about this clone: Compared with germline, one end of the junction differs, possibly owing to a read error. The rearrangement joins TRBV5-4 to TRBJ1-2; the D gene is possibly TRBD1 (5 bases). Germline V gene lookup returns CDR1 SGHNT and CDR2 YYREEE (reference sequence). The CDR3 extends over 14 amino acids. The CDR3 DNA sequence: TGTGCCAGCAGCTTGGCGGGGGTCGACTATGGCCACACCTTC. Translated: CASSLAGVDYGHTF. The whole variable domain, filled in from reference TRBV5-4 and TRBJ1-2, reads ETGVTQSPTHLIKTRGQQVTLRCSSQSGHNTVSWYQQALGQGPQFIFQYYREEENGRGNFPPRFSGLQFPNYSSELNVNALELDDSALYLCASSLAGVDYGHTFGSGTRLTVV.

V usage is TRBV5-1 and J usage is TRBJ2-3; a weak D match, TRBD2 (6 bases). The germline gives CDR1 SGHRS, CDR2 YFSETQ. V was trimmed by 1 base and J by 1 base, leaving 10 bases between them. The CDR3 sequence is 15 residues long. The CDR3 bases are TGCGCCAGCAGCTTGCGTAGCGGCGGCACAGATACGCAGTATTTT. Protein product: CASSLRSGGTDTQYF.

The chain links TRBV6-5 to TRBJ1-1, with 10 bases aligning to TRBD1. CDR1 is MNHEY and CDR2 is SVGAGI in the germline V gene. The CDR3 has 13 residues. The ends lost 8 bases at V and 1 base at J; junction bases unmatched: 1. CDR3 in DNA: TGTGCCAGCTGGACAGGGGGGAACACTGAAGCTTTCTTT. Translation: CASWTGGNTEAFF.

This sequence joins TRBV18 and TRBJ2-1; no definite D call. The germline gives CDR1 KGHSH, CDR2 LQKENI. This CDR3 has 11 amino acids. V lost 4 bases, J lost 9 bases, and 7 bases lay in between. DNA for the CDR3: TGTGCCAGCTCACTGATCGGTGAGCAGTTCTTC. Residues: CASSLIGEQFF.

The chain links TRBV6-5 to TRBJ2-7, with D perhaps TRBD1 or TRBD2 (5 bases each). Trimming stripped 4 bases from V and 3 bases from J, with 13 bases between. CDR1 is MNHEY, CDR2 SVGAGI, per germline. This CDR3 spans 14 amino acids. CDR3 DNA sequence: TGTGCCAGCAGTTCAGGGTCTAGCCGCTACGAGCAGTACTTC. Its protein is CASSSGSSRYEQYF.

The chain employs TRBV6-5 and TRBJ1-1; D ambiguous. CDR3 size: 13 residues. V was trimmed by 7 bases and J by 3 bases, leaving 12 bases between them. CDR1 and CDR2 from the germline V gene are MNHEY and SVGAGI. The CDR3 region is CASTNDHDTEAFF. The DNA of the CDR3 is TGTGCCAGCACCAACGACCACGACACTGAAGCTTTCTTT.

The rearrangement links TRBV5-8 to TRBJ1-6; TRBD1 might be the D (5 bases). Germline CDR1 reads SGHTS; CDR2 reads YDEGEE. The CDR3 covers 14 residues. V was clipped by 4 bases and J by 8 bases, with 13 bases between them. The CDR3 DNA follows: TGTGCCAGCAGCCGGGGACGGTGGGATTCACCCCTCCACTTT. Its protein product is CASSRGRWDSPLHF.

The chain combines TRBV18 with TRBJ2-5; weak D call: TRBD2 (5 bases). V lost 5 bases and J 2 bases, leaving 15 bases between the germline ends. The CDR3 is 15 amino acids. Germline CDR1 and CDR2: KGHSH and LQKENI. The CDR3 bases are TGTGCCAGCTCAGCACTTTCCGGCGGGCAAGAGACCCAGTACTTC. This codes for CASSALSGGQETQYF. The complete variable domain, with remaining parts taken from reference TRBV18 and TRBJ2-5, reads NAGVMQNPRHLVRRRGQEARLRCSPMKGHSHVYWYRQLPEEGLKFMVYLQKENIIDESGMPKERFSAEFPKEGPSILRIQQVVRGDSAAYFCASSALSGGQETQYFGPGTRLLVL.

The chain uses TRBV20-1 and TRBJ2-7, with unresolved D. CDR3 size: 11 residues. Germline values: CDR1 DFQATT, CDR2 SNEGSKA (reference sequence). V was trimmed by 5 bases and J by 6 bases, leaving 11 bases between them. The CDR3 nucleotides are TGCAGTGCTCGCATACCAGTCGAGCAGTACTTC. This gives the protein CSARIPVEQYF.

This chain joins TRBV11-3 and TRBJ2-1, with TRBD2 matching over 16 bases. The junction had 4 bases not matched to a gene; V was cut back by 4 bases and J by 10 bases. The V gene's germline CDR1 is SGHNT and CDR2 YENEEA. The CDR3 contains 15 residues. The CDR3 here is CASSSGLAGGSEQFF. In nucleotides, the CDR3 is TGTGCCAGCAGCTCGGGACTAGCGGGAGGGTCAGAGCAGTTCTTC.

This chain connects TRBV10-3 to TRBJ1-5; D is unresolved. V lost 0 bases, J lost 6 bases, and 9 bases lay in between. CDR1 is ENHRY, CDR2 SYGVKD, per germline. The CDR3 is 14 residues long. In DNA, the CDR3 is TGTGCCATCAGTGAGTCGGTCATGGGTCAGCCCCAGCATTTT. It is translated as CAISESVMGQPQHF.

A few counts support this clone. The V gene is TRBV10-1, the J gene TRBJ2-3; TRBD2 is a possible D gene (5 bases). V dropped 4 bases and J dropped 6 bases, with 14 bases sitting between them. The germline gives CDR1 WNHNN, CDR2 SYGVQD (reference sequence). CDR3 length equals 14 residues. The CDR3 sequence: CASSGILEQDTQYF. The CDR3 nucleotides read TGCGCCAGCAGTGGAATACTAGAGCAGGATACGCAGTATTTT.

This clone was detected only once. The chain carries TRBV6-5 and TRBJ1-2; 10 nucleotides agree with TRBD1. The CDR3 loop spans 15 amino acids. The junction had 4 bases not matched to a gene; V was cut back by 0 bases and J by 6 bases. Germline lookup yields CDR1 MNHEY and CDR2 SVGAGI. The CDR3 DNA reads as TGTGCCAGCAGTTACTCGGGACAGGGGAGGCATGGCTACACCTTC. It specifies CASSYSGQGRHGYTF.

V is TRBV7-9 and J is TRBJ2-2; 8 nucleotides agree with TRBD1. From germline, CDR1 is SEHNR and CDR2 FQNEAQ (reference sequence). Trimming cost V 1 base and J 6 bases; bases outside gene matches: 4. The length of the CDR3 is 15 residues. CDR3 bases: TGTGCCAGCAGCTTAGATGGGACAGGTGCCGGGGAGCTGTTTTTT. Encoded protein: CASSLDGTGAGELFF.

This chain joins TRBV30 and TRBJ2-3; D is uncertain. The CDR3 has 11 residues. The germline V gene encodes CDR1 GTSNPN and CDR2 SVGIG (reference sequence). The V and J ends lost 0 bases and 6 bases respectively, with 4 bases between them. CDR3 residues: CAWSVEDTQYF. The CDR3 DNA sequence: TGTGCCTGGAGTGTAGAGGATACGCAGTATTTT.

CDR3 DNA sequence: TGTGCCAGCAGCCCGGACAGGGTTTATGGCTACACCTTC. Amino acids: CASSPDRVYGYTF. V and J are TRBV5-4 and TRBJ1-2; TRBD1 matches at 8 bases. The CDR3 totals 13 residues. J gave up 5 bases and V 4 bases, and 4 bases lay outside the gene matches. The germline gives CDR1 SGHNT, CDR2 YYREEE (reference sequence).

Only one count was recorded for this clone. The rearrangement links TRBV29-1 to TRBJ1-2; unclear D gene. CDR3 length equals 11 residues. The V and J ends lost 0 bases and 7 bases respectively, with 6 bases between them. In germline, CDR1 is SQVTM, CDR2 ANQGSEA. As DNA, the CDR3 is TGCAGCGTTGAAGACGGGCTTGGCTACACCTTC. Protein sequence: CSVEDGLGYTF.

The chain uses TRBV7-2 and TRBJ2-1, with TRBD2 matching 9 bases. Germline V gives CDR1 SGHTA, CDR2 FQGNSA. V shed 5 bases and J 5 bases; nucleotides not matched to a gene: 7. The length of the CDR3 is 15 residues. The CDR3 DNA follows: TGTGCCAGCAGCCAGAGCGGGAGGAGGGACAATGAGCAGTTCTTC. Its protein product is CASSQSGRRDNEQFF.

The rearrangement joins TRBV18 to TRBJ2-7; D is perhaps TRBD2 (6 bases). This CDR3 is 14 amino acids long. CDR1 is KGHSH and CDR2 is LQKENI in the germline V gene. The V end was cut by 6 bases, the J end by 5 bases, with 17 bases between. The CDR3, as DNA: TGTGCCAGCTCGCTCACGGGGGTTAGGAACGAGCAGTACTTC. Translating it yields CASSLTGVRNEQYF.